This T cell receptor (beta chain) derives from a study of T cell repertoires in cytomegalovirus infection. Study-wide context: Public TCR beta signature analysis indicated the presence of both CMV infection and matching HLA type. Notes on the study in general: CMV carriers having the relevant HLA were flagged by cumulative public TCR beta family frequency. HLA-C-restricted CMV clonotypes gave the most frequent clonotype in two of eight donors.

Germline CDR1 reads SEHNR; CDR2 reads FQNEAQ (reference sequence). This CDR3 region has 15 residues. TCRdb re-called the reads through MiXCR, storing one row per CDR3 protein. This table has approximately 700,000 distinct CDR3 sequences, less than 40% appearing once. Of note for this clonotype: The antigen remains unidentified. Just one base apart from a much larger clone, this may be a read error.

The sequencing sample was made of PBMCs. The V call is TRBV7-9, the J call TRBJ2-3; the match to TRBD2 covers 7 bases. The TCR originated in a human donor in good health (CMV status not recorded). Some clones in this sample may be carry-over from other donors' samples. CDR3 in amino acids: CASSPRWEGRDTKYF. The CDR3, as DNA: TGTGCCAGCAGCCCGAGATGGGAGGGAAGAGATACGAAGTATTTT.